One and the same sample provided the 7 T cell receptor beta chains below, sequenced in a study of blood T cell repertoires in COVID-19. The assay was immunoSEQ multiplex PCR, and TCRdb's table has in-frame clones only and misses some. The repertoire includes roughly 570,000 clones, roughly 89% of them detected once, and roughly 8.3% sits in the top ten. Sequencing used peripheral blood. The receptors stem from a woman in her fifties or sixties with COVID-19, enrolled during active disease.

J is TRBJ2-7 and V is TRBV24-1; 12 bases fit TRBD1. The germline V gene encodes CDR1 KGHDR and CDR2 SFDVKD. This CDR3 spans 16 amino acids. Trimming at V came to 2 bases and at J to 4 bases, leaving 5 bases not matched to a gene. Here the CDR3 reads CATSDSGGQGAYEQYF. DNA for the CDR3: TGTGCCACCAGTGATTCGGGGGGACAGGGGGCTTACGAGCAGTACTTC.

The chain couples TRBV27 to TRBJ2-3; D unclear. Germline V gene data show CDR1 as MNHEY and CDR2 as SMNVEV (reference sequence). V gave up 8 bases and J gave up 0 bases, with 9 bases separating them. This CDR3 is 13 amino acids long. The CDR3 region is CASRSMSTDTQYF. The CDR3 bases are TGTGCCAGCCGTTCAATGAGCACAGATACGCAGTATTTT.

As DNA, the CDR3 is TGTGCCAGCAGCCCTTGGACAGGGGACTATGGCTACACCTTC. Its protein is CASSPWTGDYGYTF. The chain is built from TRBV7-9 and TRBJ1-2; 9 bases map to TRBD1. V shed 5 bases, J shed 3 bases, and the junction held 4 bases outside the gene matches. CDR1 SEHNR and CDR2 FQNEAQ come from the germline V gene (reference sequence). The CDR3 has 14 residues.

The J gene is TRBJ2-7, the V gene TRBV5-6; TRBD2 might be the D (6 bases). Germline-derived CDR1 and CDR2 are SGHDT and YYEEEE. The V gene lost 1 base and the J gene lost 5 bases, with 22 bases spanning the gap. The CDR3 is 17 amino acids. The CDR3 DNA sequence: TGTGCCAGCAGCTTGATCCTATCGGCGGTGGAGGGCCACGAGCAGTACTTC. Its translation: CASSLILSAVEGHEQYF.

The chain links TRBV5-1 to TRBJ2-3; 7 nucleotides line up with TRBD1. The CDR3 runs to 14 residues. With V trimmed by 4 bases and J by 2 bases, 4 bases remained unmatched. Germline V gene lookup returns CDR1 SGHRS and CDR2 YFSETQ. Here the CDR3 DNA reads TGCGCCAGCAGCCCTGGACAGGCCACAGATACGCAGTATTTT. Translating it yields CASSPGQATDTQYF.

J is TRBJ1-5 and V is TRBV2; TRBD1 matches at 10 bases. Germline loops: CDR1 SNHLY, CDR2 FYNNEI. J was trimmed by 7 bases and V by 6 bases; bases with no gene match: 6. The CDR3 contains 14 residues. CDR3 sequence reads: CASSETGGWQPQHF. For the CDR3, the DNA is TGTGCCAGCAGCGAGACAGGGGGCTGGCAGCCCCAGCATTTT.

The chain recombines TRBV7-3 with TRBJ1-6; D unresolved. Trimming left V 4 bases short and J 8 bases short, with 18 bases between. CDR1 is SGHTA and CDR2 is FQGTGA in the germline V gene. The CDR3 has 16 residues. This chain's CDR3 is CASSSHGRPGDSPLHF. The CDR3 DNA reads TGTGCCAGCAGCTCCCACGGTCGCCCGGGTGATTCACCCCTCCACTTT.